The 6 T cell receptor beta chains below all came from one sample that was sequenced in a study of CD8 T cells in Susac syndrome. With random hexamers, reverse transcription was performed on roughly 0.45 to 1 ug of RNA. In TCRdb, the immunoSEQ multiplex PCR reads were re-called with MiXCR into one record per CDR3 protein. The repertoire consists of 300,000 to 350,000 distinct CDR3 sequences, with 92% occurring once and the leading ten covering over 0.065%. Sequencing was done on a sample of CD4+ T cells from PBMCs. The receptors were gathered from a human donor with multiple sclerosis.

The chain combines TRBV18 with TRBJ1-1; D unclear. Trimming left V 3 bases short and J 11 bases short, with 16 bases between. The length of the CDR3 is 13 residues. The germline CDR1 and CDR2 sequences are KGHSH and LQKENI. CDR3 region: CASSPDPELSAFF. In DNA form, the CDR3 reads TGTGCCAGCTCACCTGACCCGGAGTTATCGGCTTTCTTT.

The chain recombines TRBV6-6 with TRBJ2-5; the match to TRBD1 covers 9 bases. CDR3 size: 15 residues. With V trimmed by 2 bases and J by 5 bases, 6 bases remained unmatched. Germline CDR1 MNHNY, CDR2 SVGAGI (reference sequence). CDR3 protein: CASSYPGQGSETQYF. The CDR3 bases are TGTGCCAGCAGTTACCCGGGACAGGGCAGTGAGACCCAGTACTTC.

The CDR3 loop reads CASSGRTSGGENIQYF. The CDR3, as DNA: TGTGCCAGCAGCGGCCGGACTAGCGGGGGGGAAAACATTCAGTACTTC. The V call is TRBV11-3, the J call TRBJ2-4; 15 nucleotides agree with TRBD2. The V and J ends lost 5 bases and 5 bases, in that order; junction bases with no gene match: 4. CDR1 and CDR2 from the germline V gene are SGHNT and YENEEA. The CDR3 totals 16 residues.

The chain links TRBV19 to TRBJ1-2; D perhaps matches TRBD1 (5 bases). This CDR3 comprises 14 residues. CDR1 is LNHDA and CDR2 is SQIVND in the germline V gene (reference sequence). With 3 bases removed from V and 8 bases from J, the gap between germline ends came to 16 bases. CDR3 loop: CASSMGRGDGGYTF. Here the CDR3 DNA reads TGTGCCAGTAGTATGGGAAGGGGCGACGGCGGCTACACCTTC.

This chain joins TRBV30 and TRBJ1-2; D remains ambiguous. V was clipped by 3 bases and J by 2 bases, with 19 bases between them. From germline, CDR1 is GTSNPN and CDR2 SVGIG (reference sequence). This CDR3 is built from 16 residues. DNA of the CDR3: TGTGCCTGGAGCTCGGCAGGTCACGCGGTGAACTATGGCTACACCTTC. Residues: CAWSSAGHAVNYGYTF.

The chain recombines TRBV7-2 with TRBJ2-1, with D possibly TRBD2 on 5 matching bases. V was pared by 1 base and J by 8 bases, with 18 bases between. The CDR3 extends over 16 amino acids. Germline V gene sequence: CDR1 SGHTA, CDR2 FQGNSA. The CDR3 protein is CASSLVAGVLTYEQFF. The CDR3 bases are TGTGCCAGCAGCTTAGTGGCGGGTGTACTAACATATGAGCAGTTCTTC.